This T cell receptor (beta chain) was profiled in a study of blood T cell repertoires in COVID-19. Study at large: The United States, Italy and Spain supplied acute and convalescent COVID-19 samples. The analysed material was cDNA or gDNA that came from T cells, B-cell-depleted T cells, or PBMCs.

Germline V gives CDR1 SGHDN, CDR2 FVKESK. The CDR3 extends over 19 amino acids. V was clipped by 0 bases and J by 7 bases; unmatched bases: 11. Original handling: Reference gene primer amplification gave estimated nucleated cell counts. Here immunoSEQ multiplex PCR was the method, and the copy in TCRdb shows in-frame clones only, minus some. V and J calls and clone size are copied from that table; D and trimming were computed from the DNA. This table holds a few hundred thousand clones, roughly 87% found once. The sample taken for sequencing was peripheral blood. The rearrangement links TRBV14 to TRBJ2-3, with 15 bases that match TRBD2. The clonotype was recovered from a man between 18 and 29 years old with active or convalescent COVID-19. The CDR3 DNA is TGTGCCAGCAGCCAAGATATAGGACTAGCGGGGGGGCCTGGAAATACGCAGTATTTT. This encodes CASSQDIGLAGGPGNTQYF.